This T cell receptor beta chain originates from a study of identifying expanded T cells in peripheral blood. Points from the study as a whole: Across healthy donors, higher total template counts meant significantly greater roughly 2-week count variance. Technical replicates showed around 1.2 changed clones; approximately 2 weeks approximately 16; four weeks 19.

The germline V gene has CDR1 SGHTS and CDR2 YDEGEE. V was clipped by 6 bases and J by 0 bases, with 17 bases between them. This CDR3 has 16 amino acids. About this clone: As yet, its antigen is unknown.

During the collection period, no donor immune events like infections were recorded. TCRdb's table, derived via immunoSEQ multiplex PCR, lists solely in-frame clones and lacks some. This table has some 97,000 clones, 88% appearing once. The sample taken for sequencing was blood. The V call is TRBV5-8, the J call TRBJ2-3; a possible D gene is TRBD1 (5 bases). This receptor was obtained from a person between 18 and 75 years old in good health. The CDR3 reads CASKNRFSASTDTQYF. The CDR3 region has the DNA TGTGCCAGCAAAAACAGGTTTTCGGCTAGCACAGATACGCAGTATTTT.